A selection of T cell receptor beta chains follows, all from one sample in a study of T cell repertoires in cytomegalovirus infection. TCRdb independently ran MiXCR on the reads; one entry per CDR3 protein. The profile shows a few hundred thousand distinct CDR3 sequences, under 45% of them singletons. Their cognate antigens are unknown. The material sequenced was cultured PBMCs, taken from culture after CMV antigen stimulation. Every receptor here comes from a human donor in good health (CMV status not recorded). Some clones in this sample may be carry-over from other donors' samples. Each CDR3 is given with its conserved first and last residue. The D gene is left open where the match is weak. The size field is filled for only some rows; it gives once, few, many or a size class.

clone_size: .
v_call: TRBV11-2
j_call: TRBJ2-1
d_call: .
cdr3_nt: TGTGCCAGCAGCTATCACCGGGACCGTCTAGAGCAGTTCTTC
cdr3_aa: CASSYHRDRLEQFF

clone_size: .
v_call: TRBV2
j_call: TRBJ1-2
d_call: TRBD1
cdr3_nt: TGTGCCAGCAGTCTAGGGGGCAGAGGGAGCAACACCTTC
cdr3_aa: CASSLGGRGSNTF

clone_size: once
v_call: TRBV11-2
j_call: TRBJ1-2
d_call: .
cdr3_nt: TGTGCCAGCAGCTCCCACAGGGACTATGGCTACACCTTC
cdr3_aa: CASSSHRDYGYTF

clone_size: .
v_call: TRBV28
j_call: TRBJ2-3
d_call: .
cdr3_nt: TGTGCCACCCGTAAAGGGGGGTCGACAGATACGCAGTATTTT
cdr3_aa: CATRKGGSTDTQYF

clone_size: few
v_call: TRBV6-1
j_call: TRBJ2-7
d_call: .
cdr3_nt: TGTGCCAGCAGCCCTCTAAAGGACCACTCTCACGAGCAGTACTTC
cdr3_aa: CASSPLKDHSHEQYF

clone_size: .
v_call: TRBV6-1
j_call: TRBJ1-2
d_call: .
cdr3_nt: TGTGCCAGCGAAGCTAACTATGGCTACACCTTC
cdr3_aa: CASEANYGYTF

clone_size: few
v_call: TRBV6-1
j_call: TRBJ2-1
d_call: .
cdr3_nt: TGTGCCAGCAGTTCGGGAGACACCCGTGAGGAGCAGTTCTTC
cdr3_aa: CASSSGDTREEQFF

clone_size: .
v_call: TRBV7-2
j_call: TRBJ2-1
d_call: TRBD1
cdr3_nt: TGTGCCAGCAGCCGACGGGCCGGGACAGGGCTCAATGAGCAGTTCTTC
cdr3_aa: CASSRRAGTGLNEQFF

clone_size: .
v_call: TRBV11-2
j_call: TRBJ1-4
d_call: TRBD1
cdr3_nt: TGTGCCAGCAGCTCCTCCGGGACAGGGGTCATCGTTTTT
cdr3_aa: CASSSSGTGVIVF

clone_size: few
v_call: TRBV7-2
j_call: TRBJ2-1
d_call: .
cdr3_nt: TGTGCCAGCAGCTTAGGGTGGAGGGACCATGAGCAGTTCTTC
cdr3_aa: CASSLGWRDHEQFF

clone_size: .
v_call: TRBV28
j_call: TRBJ1-5
d_call: TRBD1
cdr3_nt: TGTGCCAGCAGCCGACCCCTGACAGGGCGACAACTCAATCAGCCCCAGCATTTT
cdr3_aa: CASSRPLTGRQLNQPQHF

clone_size: .
v_call: TRBV20-1
j_call: TRBJ1-5
d_call: TRBD1
cdr3_nt: TGCAGTGCTAGAGATAGACAGGGGGCCGGCAATCAGCCCCAGCATTTT
cdr3_aa: CSARDRQGAGNQPQHF

clone_size: .
v_call: TRBV12-5
j_call: TRBJ2-1
d_call: .
cdr3_nt: TGTGCTAGTGGTTTGTCCCCCGGACACAATGAGCAGTTCTTC
cdr3_aa: CASGLSPGHNEQFF

clone_size: .
v_call: TRBV7-2
j_call: TRBJ1-5
d_call: .
cdr3_nt: TGTGCCAGCAGCTTAGAGGGGATTAGCAATCAGCCCCAGCATTTT
cdr3_aa: CASSLEGISNQPQHF

clone_size: few
v_call: TRBV20-1
j_call: TRBJ1-2
d_call: .
cdr3_nt: TGCAGTGCCTCGGCGGGGTATGGCTACACCTTC
cdr3_aa: CSASAGYGYTF

clone_size: few
v_call: TRBV28
j_call: TRBJ2-1
d_call: .
cdr3_nt: TGTGCCAGCAGTGTGGCCAATGAGCAGTTCTTC
cdr3_aa: CASSVANEQFF

clone_size: .
v_call: TRBV20-1
j_call: TRBJ1-3
d_call: .
cdr3_nt: TGCAGTGCACCACGGGGGGGCTCTGGAAACACCATATATTTT
cdr3_aa: CSAPRGGSGNTIYF

clone_size: .
v_call: TRBV7-2
j_call: TRBJ1-4
d_call: .
cdr3_nt: TGTGCCAGCAGCTTGGGAGGAGGGCCGGTAAAACTGTTTTTT
cdr3_aa: CASSLGGGPVKLFF

clone_size: .
v_call: TRBV29-1
j_call: TRBJ2-7
d_call: .
cdr3_nt: TGCAGCGTTGTTGGGGTTAGCTCCTACGAGCAGTACTTC
cdr3_aa: CSVVGVSSYEQYF

clone_size: .
v_call: TRBV7-9
j_call: TRBJ1-4
d_call: .
cdr3_nt: TGTGCCAGCAGCTCAAGATATGGGGCCGCAACTAATGAAAAACTGTTTTTT
cdr3_aa: CASSSRYGAATNEKLFF

clone_size: .
v_call: TRBV27
j_call: TRBJ2-1
d_call: .
cdr3_nt: TGTGCCAGCAGTTTACGTCAGGGGTTTAATGAGCAGTTCTTC
cdr3_aa: CASSLRQGFNEQFF

clone_size: .
v_call: TRBV7-2
j_call: TRBJ2-5
d_call: TRBD2
cdr3_nt: TGTGCCAGCAGCTTAGGTAGCGGGCCCCTGGGGACCCAGTACTTC
cdr3_aa: CASSLGSGPLGTQYF

clone_size: many
v_call: TRBV7-2
j_call: TRBJ1-3
d_call: .
cdr3_nt: TGTGCCAGCAGCTTAGGTGGCCGGGGAAACACCATATATTTT
cdr3_aa: CASSLGGRGNTIYF

clone_size: .
v_call: TRBV7-9
j_call: TRBJ2-4
d_call: TRBD1
cdr3_nt: TGTGCCAGCAGTGCCGGGACAGGGGTTCGAAACATTCAGTACTTC
cdr3_aa: CASSAGTGVRNIQYF

clone_size: .
v_call: TRBV6-6
j_call: TRBJ1-6
d_call: .
cdr3_nt: TGTGCCAGCACCCAACAGGCAGGGGTCTCACCCCTCCACTTT
cdr3_aa: CASTQQAGVSPLHF

clone_size: .
v_call: TRBV30
j_call: TRBJ2-1
d_call: TRBD2
cdr3_nt: TGTGCCTGGAGGTCTAGCGGGAGGGGCAATGAGCAGTTCTTC
cdr3_aa: CAWRSSGRGNEQFF

clone_size: few
v_call: TRBV5-4
j_call: TRBJ1-1
d_call: .
cdr3_nt: TGTGCCAGCAGTTTCAGGGGCCATTCAAGGAACACTGAAGCTTTCTTT
cdr3_aa: CASSFRGHSRNTEAFF

clone_size: many
v_call: TRBV7-2
j_call: TRBJ2-1
d_call: TRBD2
cdr3_nt: TGTGCCAGCAGCTTAACGAAAACCCGGGGAGGACTAGCCTTCGGTGAGCAGTTCTTC
cdr3_aa: CASSLTKTRGGLAFGEQFF

clone_size: .
v_call: TRBV6-6
j_call: TRBJ2-6
d_call: .
cdr3_nt: TGTGCCAGCAGCAGTTCCTGGTCTGGGGCCAACGTCCTGACTTTC
cdr3_aa: CASSSSWSGANVLTF

clone_size: .
v_call: TRBV20-1
j_call: TRBJ1-5
d_call: .
cdr3_nt: TGCAGTGCTTTAGGGTCATTTCTAGCCCAGCATTTT
cdr3_aa: CSALGSFLAQHF

clone_size: .
v_call: TRBV4-1
j_call: TRBJ2-5
d_call: TRBD2
cdr3_nt: TGCGCCAGCAGCCAGGTCGGGGGGTCGGAGACCCAGTACTTC
cdr3_aa: CASSQVGGSETQYF